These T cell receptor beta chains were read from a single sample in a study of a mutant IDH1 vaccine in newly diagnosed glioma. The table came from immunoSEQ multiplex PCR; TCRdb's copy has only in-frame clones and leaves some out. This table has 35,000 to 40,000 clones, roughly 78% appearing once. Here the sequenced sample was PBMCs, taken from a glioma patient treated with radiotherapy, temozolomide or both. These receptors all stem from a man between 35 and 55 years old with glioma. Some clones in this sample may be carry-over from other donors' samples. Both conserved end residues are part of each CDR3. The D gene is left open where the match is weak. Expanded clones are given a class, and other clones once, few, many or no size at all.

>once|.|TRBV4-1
CASSRDRTTEAFF
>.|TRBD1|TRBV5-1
CASSSGTGVGVGTDTQYF
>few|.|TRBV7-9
CASSLGANEQYF
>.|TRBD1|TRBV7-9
CASSPRTGGNSPLHF
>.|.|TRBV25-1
CASSEFRDEQYF
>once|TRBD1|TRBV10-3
CAISESGTGDTGELFF
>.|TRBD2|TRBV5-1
CASSPGLAGRLGYNEQFF
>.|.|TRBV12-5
CASGLPEVDQPQHF
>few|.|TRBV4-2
CASSQEGLSPLHF
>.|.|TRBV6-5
CASSPDLRVAEAFF
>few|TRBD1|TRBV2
CASRRDRTNEKLFF
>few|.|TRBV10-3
CAISLAGTHAFF
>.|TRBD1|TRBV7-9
CASSPTGPGNYGYTF
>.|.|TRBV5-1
CASSLVREGGTQYF
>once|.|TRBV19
CASSIDLEQFF
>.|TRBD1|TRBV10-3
CAISGWTGKSSYEQYF
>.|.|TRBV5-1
CASTLDPAGNTEAFF
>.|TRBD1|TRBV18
CASSGPPDRVSYEQYF
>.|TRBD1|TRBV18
CASSLNRDRGHEQYF
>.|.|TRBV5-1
CASSLGWTGRAEAFF
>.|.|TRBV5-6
CASSLRRNYGYTF
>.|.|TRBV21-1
CASSKGTGFPLPVSPLHF
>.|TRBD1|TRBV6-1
CASTRQGPNQPQHF
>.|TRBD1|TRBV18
CASSPGQGNTEAFF
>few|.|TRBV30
CAWSKEGNQPQHF
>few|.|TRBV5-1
CASSPRSIPDTQYF
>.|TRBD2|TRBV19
CASSSGLAGGPGPLNRETQYF
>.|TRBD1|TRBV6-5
CASSYSQGASTQYF
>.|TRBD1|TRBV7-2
CASSLVGDRNQPQHF
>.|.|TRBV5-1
CASSLSGYNEQFF
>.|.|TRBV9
CASSGGTSNTEAFF